This entry describes one T cell receptor (beta chain). Here immunoSEQ multiplex PCR was the method, and the copy in TCRdb shows in-frame clones only, minus some. The sample includes under 70,000 clones, approximately 91% seen only once; the top ten take roughly 5%. This CDR3 spans 16 amino acids. The V end was cut by 0 bases, the J end by 0 bases, with 11 bases between. Germline-derived CDR1 and CDR2 are SGDLS and YYNGEE. The data were obtained in a study of technical replicates of blood from a few donors. The sequence was collected from a human donor in good health. Some clones in this sample may be carry-over from other donors' samples. The chain recombines TRBV9 with TRBJ2-3; D may be TRBD1 (5 bases). The sample taken for sequencing was PBMCs. The CDR3: CASSVAGRVSTDTQYF. For the CDR3, the DNA is TGTGCCAGCAGCGTAGCTGGCAGGGTTAGCACAGATACGCAGTATTTT.